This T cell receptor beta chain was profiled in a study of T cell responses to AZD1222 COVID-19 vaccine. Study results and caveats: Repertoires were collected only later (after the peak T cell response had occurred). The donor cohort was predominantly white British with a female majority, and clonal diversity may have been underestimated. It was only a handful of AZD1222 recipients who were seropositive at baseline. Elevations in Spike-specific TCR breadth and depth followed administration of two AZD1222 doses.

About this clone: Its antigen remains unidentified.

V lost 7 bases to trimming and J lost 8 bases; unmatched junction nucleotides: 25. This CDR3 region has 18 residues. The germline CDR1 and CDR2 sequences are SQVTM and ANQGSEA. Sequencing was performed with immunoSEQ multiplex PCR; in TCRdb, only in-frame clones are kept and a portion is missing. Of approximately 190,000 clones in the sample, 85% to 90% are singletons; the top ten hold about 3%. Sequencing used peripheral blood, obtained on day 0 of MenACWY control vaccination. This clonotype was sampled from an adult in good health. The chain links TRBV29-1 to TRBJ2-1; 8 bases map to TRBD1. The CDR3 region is CSAEGARGLPGHTYEQFF. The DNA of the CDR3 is TGCAGCGCCGAAGGGGCCAGGGGGCTCCCAGGGCACACTTATGAGCAGTTCTTC.